These T cell receptor beta chains were read from a single sample in a study of T cell responses to AZD1222 COVID-19 vaccine. Here immunoSEQ multiplex PCR was the method, and the copy in TCRdb shows in-frame clones only, minus some. In the table there are 130,000 or so clones, around 90% of which are singletons. The sample was peripheral blood, taken on day 0 of AZD1222 vaccination. These receptors originate from an adult in good health. CDR3s include the opening cysteine and the closing phenylalanine or tryptophan. A D gene is named only where the DNA matches it firmly. Size tells how often a clone was seen (once, few, many) or the class of an expanded clone, and some rows leave it out.

abundance: NA; j_gene: TRBJ2-7; v_gene: TRBV19; d_gene: TRBD2; CDR3aa: CASSLGLAGVFEQYF; CDR3nt: TGTGCCAGTAGTTTGGGACTAGCGGGAGTGTTTGAGCAGTACTTC
abundance: NA; j_gene: TRBJ2-1; v_gene: TRBV3-1/TRBV3-2; d_gene: TRBD2; CDR3aa: CASSQVSSGNEQFF; CDR3nt: TGTGCCAGCAGCCAAGTCTCTAGCGGCAATGAGCAGTTCTTC
abundance: NA; j_gene: TRBJ1-4; v_gene: TRBV5-1; d_gene: NA; CDR3aa: CASSLVGAEDEKLFF; CDR3nt: TGCGCCAGCAGCTTAGTGGGTGCGGAGGATGAAAAACTGTTTTTT
abundance: NA; j_gene: TRBJ2-1; v_gene: TRBV5-8; d_gene: TRBD2; CDR3aa: CASSFPAGGVDEQFF; CDR3nt: TGTGCCAGCAGCTTTCCAGCGGGGGGCGTCGATGAGCAGTTCTTC
abundance: NA; j_gene: TRBJ1-5; v_gene: TRBV19; d_gene: NA; CDR3aa: CASSIRAGEQPQHF; CDR3nt: TGTGCCAGTAGTATTAGGGCAGGGGAACAGCCCCAGCATTTT
abundance: NA; j_gene: TRBJ1-2; v_gene: TRBV3-1/TRBV3-2; d_gene: NA; CDR3aa: CASSPRTREGGYTF; CDR3nt: TGTGCCAGCAGCCCACGGACCCGGGAGGGAGGCTACACCTTC
abundance: NA; j_gene: TRBJ2-1; v_gene: TRBV7-3; d_gene: NA; CDR3aa: CASGDGTYNEQFF; CDR3nt: TGTGCCAGCGGGGACGGAACCTACAATGAGCAGTTCTTC
abundance: NA; j_gene: TRBJ2-3; v_gene: TRBV7-2; d_gene: TRBD2; CDR3aa: CASSFGGGSTDTQYF; CDR3nt: TGTGCCAGCAGCTTTGGGGGGGGGAGCACAGATACGCAGTATTTT
abundance: NA; j_gene: TRBJ1-3; v_gene: TRBV19; d_gene: NA; CDR3aa: CASSIGEAGNTIYF; CDR3nt: TGTGCCAGTAGTATAGGGGAGGCTGGAAACACCATATATTTT
abundance: NA; j_gene: TRBJ1-5; v_gene: TRBV5-1; d_gene: NA; CDR3aa: CASSLGGGVDAQPQHF; CDR3nt: TGCGCCAGCAGCTTGGGCGGGGGAGTGGACGCTCAGCCCCAGCATTTT
abundance: NA; j_gene: TRBJ1-3; v_gene: TRBV27; d_gene: NA; CDR3aa: CASSSAGTGNTIYF; CDR3nt: TGTGCCAGCAGTTCGGCCGGGACTGGAAACACCATATATTTT
abundance: NA; j_gene: TRBJ2-7; v_gene: TRBV7-3; d_gene: NA; CDR3aa: CASSLKGGAPYEQYF; CDR3nt: TGTGCCAGCAGCTTAAAGGGGGGGGCACCCTACGAGCAGTACTTC
abundance: NA; j_gene: TRBJ2-2; v_gene: TRBV30; d_gene: NA; CDR3aa: CAWSRGTGELFF; CDR3nt: TGTGCCTGGAGCCGAGGCACCGGGGAGCTGTTTTTT
abundance: NA; j_gene: TRBJ1-1; v_gene: TRBV6-5; d_gene: NA; CDR3aa: CASSYGGSPEAFF; CDR3nt: TGTGCCAGCAGTTACGGGGGCTCCCCTGAAGCTTTCTTT
abundance: few; j_gene: TRBJ1-2; v_gene: TRBV6-5; d_gene: NA; CDR3aa: CASSRRTDGYTF; CDR3nt: TGTGCCAGCAGTCGTCGGACAGATGGCTACACCTTC
abundance: NA; j_gene: TRBJ2-1; v_gene: TRBV4-1; d_gene: TRBD1; CDR3aa: CASSLDRGWNEQFF; CDR3nt: TGCGCCAGCAGCCTGGACAGGGGGTGGAATGAGCAGTTCTTC
abundance: NA; j_gene: TRBJ2-3; v_gene: TRBV5-6; d_gene: NA; CDR3aa: CASSLLGTTDTQYF; CDR3nt: TGTGCCAGCAGCTTACTGGGAACCACAGATACGCAGTATTTT
abundance: once; j_gene: TRBJ2-5; v_gene: TRBV11-3; d_gene: TRBD2; CDR3aa: CASSLLSGRQETQYF; CDR3nt: TGTGCCAGCAGCTTGTTGAGCGGGAGACAAGAGACCCAGTACTTC
abundance: NA; j_gene: TRBJ1-1; v_gene: TRBV7-9; d_gene: NA; CDR3aa: CASSPFSTVQTEAFF; CDR3nt: TGTGCCAGCAGCCCCTTTTCGACAGTTCAGACTGAAGCTTTCTTT
abundance: NA; j_gene: TRBJ2-7; v_gene: TRBV7-2; d_gene: TRBD2; CDR3aa: CASSLAAGGHYEQYF; CDR3nt: TGTGCCAGCAGCTTAGCAGCGGGAGGCCACTACGAGCAGTACTTC
abundance: NA; j_gene: TRBJ1-1; v_gene: TRBV7-9; d_gene: NA; CDR3aa: CASSLGQAEAFF; CDR3nt: TGTGCCAGCAGCTTAGGACAGGCCGAAGCTTTCTTT
abundance: NA; j_gene: TRBJ1-1; v_gene: TRBV19; d_gene: TRBD1; CDR3aa: CASRRDRGTFMDTEAFF; CDR3nt: TGTGCCAGTAGGAGGGACAGGGGGACCTTCATGGACACTGAAGCTTTCTTT
abundance: NA; j_gene: TRBJ2-3; v_gene: TRBV19; d_gene: NA; CDR3aa: CASSIEPRARMTDTQYF; CDR3nt: TGTGCCAGTAGTATAGAACCCCGGGCCAGGATGACAGATACGCAGTATTTT
abundance: NA; j_gene: TRBJ2-2; v_gene: TRBV19; d_gene: NA; CDR3aa: CASSLSGTVTGELFF; CDR3nt: TGTGCCAGTAGCCTCAGCGGGACAGTCACCGGGGAGCTGTTTTTT
abundance: NA; j_gene: TRBJ2-2; v_gene: TRBV7-3; d_gene: TRBD2; CDR3aa: CASSLGLAGLGELFF; CDR3nt: TGTGCCAGCAGCTTAGGGCTAGCGGGACTCGGGGAGCTGTTTTTT
abundance: NA; j_gene: TRBJ1-3; v_gene: TRBV9; d_gene: TRBD1; CDR3aa: CASGRDSLSGNTIYF; CDR3nt: TGTGCCAGCGGGAGGGACAGCCTCTCTGGAAACACCATATATTTT
abundance: NA; j_gene: TRBJ1-5; v_gene: TRBV9; d_gene: TRBD1; CDR3aa: CASSQTGLDQPQHF; CDR3nt: TGTGCCAGCAGCCAGACAGGGCTAGATCAGCCCCAGCATTTT
abundance: NA; j_gene: TRBJ1-3; v_gene: TRBV3-1/TRBV3-2; d_gene: NA; CDR3aa: CASSPDSSGNTIYF; CDR3nt: TGTGCCAGCAGCCCGGACAGCTCTGGAAACACCATATATTTT
abundance: NA; j_gene: TRBJ2-3; v_gene: TRBV7-7; d_gene: NA; CDR3aa: CASSLQITDTQYF; CDR3nt: TGTGCTAGCAGCTTGCAGATCACAGATACGCAGTATTTT
abundance: NA; j_gene: TRBJ2-1; v_gene: TRBV7-6; d_gene: TRBD2; CDR3aa: CASSPRGLAGGINEQFF; CDR3nt: TGTGCCAGCAGCCCCAGGGGACTAGCGGGAGGGATAAATGAGCAGTTCTTC
abundance: once; j_gene: TRBJ2-5; v_gene: TRBV9; d_gene: NA; CDR3aa: CASSVDPATRRIETQYF; CDR3nt: TGTGCCAGCAGCGTAGACCCAGCCACAAGGAGAATAGAGACCCAGTACTTC
abundance: once; j_gene: TRBJ1-5; v_gene: TRBV21-1; d_gene: NA; CDR3aa: CASSKERVWVGTATDFQPQHF; CDR3nt: TGTGCCAGCAGCAAAGAAAGGGTATGGGTTGGGACAGCGACAGATTTTCAGCCCCAGCATTTT
abundance: NA; j_gene: TRBJ2-5; v_gene: TRBV18; d_gene: NA; CDR3aa: CASSPDTGEETQYF; CDR3nt: TGTGCCAGCTCACCCGACACGGGGGAAGAGACCCAGTACTTC
abundance: NA; j_gene: TRBJ1-6; v_gene: TRBV29-1; d_gene: TRBD1; CDR3aa: CSARTGWDSPLHF; CDR3nt: TGCAGCGCAAGGACAGGGTGGGATTCACCCCTCCACTTT
abundance: NA; j_gene: TRBJ2-5; v_gene: TRBV4-1; d_gene: TRBD1; CDR3aa: CASSQDWGTVQETQYF; CDR3nt: TGCGCCAGCAGCCAAGATTGGGGGACAGTCCAAGAGACCCAGTACTTC
abundance: NA; j_gene: TRBJ1-3; v_gene: TRBV6-5; d_gene: NA; CDR3aa: CASAGRVDSGNTIYF; CDR3nt: TGTGCCAGCGCGGGTAGGGTAGACTCTGGAAACACCATATATTTT
abundance: NA; j_gene: TRBJ2-1; v_gene: TRBV24-1; d_gene: TRBD1; CDR3aa: CATSDQNQETGGLNEQFF; CDR3nt: TGTGCCACCAGTGATCAGAACCAGGAGACAGGGGGCTTAAATGAGCAGTTCTTC
abundance: NA; j_gene: TRBJ1-4; v_gene: TRBV4-3; d_gene: TRBD1; CDR3aa: CASSPDNRGFGEKLFF; CDR3nt: TGCGCCAGCAGCCCAGATAACAGGGGTTTTGGTGAAAAACTGTTTTTT
abundance: NA; j_gene: TRBJ2-1; v_gene: TRBV10-3; d_gene: NA; CDR3aa: CAISPNSGFYEQFF; CDR3nt: TGTGCCATCAGTCCCAACTCAGGGTTCTATGAGCAGTTCTTC
abundance: NA; j_gene: TRBJ1-5; v_gene: TRBV19; d_gene: TRBD1; CDR3aa: CASSPATGTGGNQPQHF; CDR3nt: TGTGCCAGTAGTCCAGCGACCGGGACAGGGGGCAACCAGCCCCAGCATTTT
abundance: NA; j_gene: TRBJ1-1; v_gene: TRBV19; d_gene: NA; CDR3aa: CASSTFGDMNTEAFF; CDR3nt: TGTGCCAGTAGTACTTTCGGAGACATGAACACTGAAGCTTTCTTT
abundance: NA; j_gene: TRBJ1-1; v_gene: TRBV10-3; d_gene: TRBD1; CDR3aa: CAIRTGTGDMNTEAFF; CDR3nt: TGTGCCATCCGGACAGGGACAGGAGACATGAACACTGAAGCTTTCTTT
abundance: NA; j_gene: TRBJ2-2; v_gene: TRBV29-1; d_gene: TRBD2; CDR3aa: CSVGTSGALTGELFF; CDR3nt: TGCAGCGTTGGGACTAGCGGGGCTCTAACCGGGGAGCTGTTTTTT
abundance: NA; j_gene: TRBJ1-1; v_gene: TRBV2; d_gene: NA; CDR3aa: CASSRGQTQMNTEAFF; CDR3nt: TGTGCCAGCAGCCGCGGACAGACCCAAATGAACACTGAAGCTTTCTTT
abundance: NA; j_gene: TRBJ2-7; v_gene: TRBV27; d_gene: NA; CDR3aa: CASSLAPQVSEQYF; CDR3nt: TGTGCCAGCAGCCTAGCCCCACAGGTGTCCGAGCAGTACTTC
abundance: NA; j_gene: TRBJ1-2; v_gene: TRBV6-5; d_gene: TRBD1; CDR3aa: CATLLGQSNYGYTF; CDR3nt: TGTGCCACCCTGTTGGGACAGTCTAACTATGGCTACACCTTC
abundance: once; j_gene: TRBJ2-3; v_gene: TRBV30; d_gene: TRBD2; CDR3aa: CAWGPGTSGSIADTQYF; CDR3nt: TGTGCCTGGGGGCCCGGGACTAGCGGGAGTATTGCAGATACGCAGTATTTT
abundance: NA; j_gene: TRBJ1-2; v_gene: TRBV5-8; d_gene: TRBD1; CDR3aa: CASRTGTASYYGYTF; CDR3nt: TGTGCCAGCAGAACCGGGACAGCCTCCTACTATGGCTACACCTTC
abundance: once; j_gene: TRBJ1-5; v_gene: TRBV6-2/TRBV6-3; d_gene: NA; CDR3aa: CASSYGDPWGNQPQHF; CDR3nt: TGTGCCAGCAGTTACGGGGACCCCTGGGGCAATCAGCCCCAGCATTTT
abundance: NA; j_gene: TRBJ2-1; v_gene: TRBV3-1/TRBV3-2; d_gene: NA; CDR3aa: CASSPSGFGYNEQFF; CDR3nt: TGTGCCAGCAGCCCCTCCGGGTTTGGCTACAATGAGCAGTTCTTC
abundance: NA; j_gene: TRBJ2-7; v_gene: TRBV2; d_gene: TRBD2; CDR3aa: CASSAQRREYEQYF; CDR3nt: TGTGCCAGCAGCGCCCAACGGCGGGAGTACGAGCAGTACTTC
abundance: once; j_gene: TRBJ2-7; v_gene: TRBV20-1; d_gene: NA; CDR3aa: CSASGAGLSYEQYF; CDR3nt: TGCAGTGCTAGTGGGGCAGGGCTTTCCTACGAGCAGTACTTC
abundance: NA; j_gene: TRBJ2-2; v_gene: TRBV10-3; d_gene: NA; CDR3aa: CATRGPRTGELFF; CDR3nt: TGTGCCACCCGGGGACCCCGCACCGGGGAGCTGTTTTTT
abundance: NA; j_gene: TRBJ1-2; v_gene: TRBV19; d_gene: NA; CDR3aa: CASSDKGDYGYTF; CDR3nt: TGTGCCAGTAGCGATAAGGGGGACTATGGCTACACCTTC
abundance: NA; j_gene: TRBJ2-6; v_gene: TRBV27; d_gene: TRBD2; CDR3aa: CASSFAGGSGANVLTF; CDR3nt: TGTGCCAGCAGTTTTGCGGGGGGCTCTGGGGCCAACGTCCTGACTTTC